This entry lists 23 T cell receptor beta chains sequenced from one sample in a study of cytomegalovirus exposure and HLA in healthy donors. This PCR relied on a set of 60 Vbeta primers and 13 Jbeta primers. Some clones are missing from TCRdb's copy, which holds only in-frame ones; the method was immunoSEQ multiplex PCR. The sample consists of 150,000 to 200,000 clones, under 70% of them appearing once. Sample: PBMCs. The receptors stem from a young man in good health and CMV-seropositive.

The gene calls are TRBV2 and TRBJ1-5, with 8 positions matching TRBD1. With 6 bases clipped from V and 2 bases from J, the junction kept 9 bases outside the gene matches. Germline lookup yields CDR1 SNHLY and CDR2 FYNNEI. The CDR3 loop spans 16 amino acids. The CDR3 bases are TGTGCCAGCAGGTTCCTGACAGGGGAGGGCAATCAGCCCCAGCATTTT. Its protein product is CASRFLTGEGNQPQHF.

The V gene is TRBV5-6, the J gene TRBJ2-6, with 10 bases lining up with TRBD1. The germline gives CDR1 SGHDT, CDR2 YYEEEE. Trimming took 5 bases from V and 2 from J; bases not matched to a gene: 7. The CDR3 length is 17 residues. The CDR3 protein is CASRSTGTGAGANVLTF. In nucleotides, the CDR3 is TGTGCCAGCAGATCGACCGGGACAGGGGCTGGGGCCAACGTCCTGACTTTC.

This chain joins TRBV2 and TRBJ2-3; unclear D gene. Germline-derived CDR1 and CDR2 are SNHLY and FYNNEI. Trimming pared 7 bases from V and 0 bases from J, leaving 14 bases between. CDR3 length equals 15 residues. CDR3 loop: CASTVGGPSTDTQYF. CDR3 bases: TGTGCCAGCACAGTTGGCGGCCCTAGCACAGATACGCAGTATTTT.

The rearrangement links TRBV28 to TRBJ2-7, with 7 bases fitting TRBD1. The CDR3 is made up of 12 amino acids. Per the germline V gene, CDR1 is MDHEN and CDR2 is SYDVKM. Losses at the gene ends were 7 bases for V and 10 bases for J; bases not matched to a gene: 10. CDR3 amino acids: CASNQRDSPQYF. The CDR3 bases are TGTGCCAGCAATCAAAGGGACAGCCCTCAGTACTTC.

The gene calls are TRBV5-4 and TRBJ1-1; 10 bases map to TRBD1. The CDR3 loop spans 14 amino acids. V trimming: 5 bases; J trimming: 5 bases; junction bases outside the gene matches: 6. Germline assignment: CDR1 SGHNT and CDR2 YYREEE (reference sequence). This CDR3 reads CASRWGQGRTEAFF. The DNA of the CDR3 is TGTGCCAGCAGATGGGGACAGGGGAGGACTGAAGCTTTCTTT.

V and J are TRBV29-1 and TRBJ1-1; the match to TRBD1 covers 8 bases. With 7 bases clipped from V and 4 bases from J, the junction kept 5 bases outside the gene matches. The CDR3 is made up of 12 amino acids. Per the germline V gene, CDR1 is SQVTM and CDR2 is ANQGSEA. DNA for the CDR3: TGCAGCGAGACACAGGGGGTCACTGAAGCTTTCTTT. Translating gives CSETQGVTEAFF. The full variable domain, in which reference TRBV29-1 and TRBJ1-1 provide the parts outside the CDR3, is SAVISQKPSRDICQRGTSLTIQCQVDSQVTMMFWYRQQPGQSLTLIATANQGSEATYESGFVIDKFPISRPNLTFSTLTVSNMSPEDSSIYLCSETQGVTEAFFGQGTRLTVV.

This sequence joins TRBV4-1 and TRBJ1-4; 7 bases align to TRBD1. CDR3 length equals 15 residues. With 6 bases clipped from V and 4 bases from J, the junction kept 8 bases outside the gene matches. Germline assignment: CDR1 MGHRA and CDR2 YSYEKL. CDR3 sequence reads: CASRPIRDSNEKLFF. The CDR3 nucleotides read TGCGCCAGCAGGCCAATCCGGGACAGTAATGAAAAACTGTTTTTT.

V gene TRBV5-5 combines with J gene TRBJ2-7, with 10 bases matching TRBD2. Germline CDR1 reads SGHKS; CDR2 reads YYEKEE (reference sequence). V lost 3 bases and J lost 7; bases outside the gene matches: 10. The CDR3 loop spans 15 amino acids. CDR3 nucleotide sequence: TGTGCCAGCAGCTCCCTAGCGGGAGTGCTGAGGGAGCAGTACTTC. Its protein product is CASSSLAGVLREQYF.

V usage is TRBV9 and J usage is TRBJ2-5; maybe TRBD2 (6 bases). The CDR3 sequence is 15 residues long. With 4 bases removed from V and 9 bases from J, the gap between germline ends came to 22 bases. Germline lookup yields CDR1 SGDLS and CDR2 YYNGEE. As DNA, the CDR3 is TGTGCCAGCAGCAGTAGATCGGACGGTTGGGGGGCCCAGTACTTC. It yields the protein CASSSRSDGWGAQYF. The full variable domain, in which reference TRBV9 and TRBJ2-5 provide the parts outside the CDR3, is DSGVTQTPKHLITATGQRVTLRCSPRSGDLSVYWYQQSLDQGLQFLIQYYNGEERAKGNILERFSAQQFPDLHSELNLSSLELGDSALYFCASSSRSDGWGAQYFGPGTRLLVL.

The chain links TRBV4-2 to TRBJ1-3, with a tentative D call TRBD1 (6 bases). The germline V gene encodes CDR1 LGHNA and CDR2 YNFKEQ. Trimming cost V 0 bases and J 4 bases, with 16 bases left between them. CDR3 size: 17 residues. The CDR3 nucleotides are TGTGCCAGCAGCCAAGAAGGGGGAGGGGTATCGGGAAACACCATATATTTT. Its protein is CASSQEGGGVSGNTIYF.

This chain connects TRBV9 to TRBJ2-2; maybe TRBD1 (6 bases). Between the trimmed V and J ends, which lost 3 bases and 6 bases, there was a span of 21 bases. The CDR3 length is 17 residues. Germline values: CDR1 SGDLS, CDR2 YYNGEE. CDR3 loop: CASSAAYGQSVAGELFF. For the CDR3, the DNA is TGTGCCAGCAGCGCCGCTTATGGACAGTCCGTTGCCGGGGAGCTGTTTTTT.

The chain carries TRBV10-3 and TRBJ2-6; 8 bases map to TRBD1. V lost 5 bases to trimming and J lost 4 bases; unmatched junction nucleotides: 19. This CDR3 spans 20 amino acids. Germline V gene sequence: CDR1 ENHRY, CDR2 SYGVKD. The DNA of the CDR3 is TGTGCCATCAGTCAAACGACAGGGGTCCCCCGCCTAAGGGGGGCCAACGTCCTGACTTTC. Translation: CAISQTTGVPRLRGANVLTF.

The V call is TRBV18, the J call TRBJ1-6, with D perhaps TRBD1 (5 bases). The CDR3 is 15 amino acids. Trimming shortened V by 3 bases and J by 5 bases, and 11 bases separated the two germline ends. Looked up from germline, CDR1 is KGHSH and CDR2 is LQKENI. In nucleotides, the CDR3 is TGTGCCAGCTCACCCAGACAGAGTGATAATTCACCCCTCCACTTT. This encodes CASSPRQSDNSPLHF.

This chain uses TRBV7-9 with TRBJ2-7, with 10 bases identical to TRBD1. CDR1 is SEHNR and CDR2 is FQNEAQ in the germline V gene (reference sequence). The CDR3 length is 16 residues. V was pared by 5 bases and J by 0 bases, with 7 bases of the junction left unmatched. CDR3 sequence reads: CASSRTDRGISYEQYF. In nucleotides, the CDR3 is TGTGCCAGCAGCAGAACGGACAGGGGGATCTCCTACGAGCAGTACTTC.

The chain links TRBV14 to TRBJ2-5, with D unresolved. Trimming shortened V by 2 bases and J by 5 bases, and 6 bases separated the two germline ends. Germline V gene sequence: CDR1 SGHDN, CDR2 FVKESK. This CDR3 is 12 amino acids long. DNA of the CDR3: TGTGCCAGCAGCCAAAGCTATGAGACCCAGTACTTC. As protein: CASSQSYETQYF.

This rearrangement joins TRBV5-6 to TRBJ1-2, with D possibly matching TRBD1 (5 bases). Between the trimmed V and J ends, which lost 4 bases and 4 bases, there was a span of 8 bases. The CDR3 runs 12 residues. Germline CDR1 SGHDT, CDR2 YYEEEE. As DNA, the CDR3 is TGTGCCAGCAGCACGACAGTCTATGGCTACACCTTC. Encoded protein: CASSTTVYGYTF.

The V and J genes are TRBV7-3 and TRBJ1-1; TRBD1 aligns across 7 bases. The germline V gene has CDR1 SGHTA and CDR2 FQGTGA. This CDR3 has 15 residues. The V segment lost 4 bases and the J segment 5 bases; nucleotides outside the gene matches: 10. The CDR3 sequence: CASSSHPGTETEAFF. In DNA, the CDR3 is TGTGCCAGCAGCTCCCACCCCGGGACAGAAACTGAAGCTTTCTTT.

J is TRBJ2-7 and V is TRBV6-5, with D possibly TRBD2 on 6 matching bases. Germline V lookup: CDR1 MNHEY, CDR2 SVGAGI. V was shortened by 8 bases and J by 8 bases, with 10 bases between the two germline ends. CDR3 length equals 10 residues. The CDR3 bases are TGTGCCAGCGGCGGGACTCAGCAGTACTTC. It encodes CASGGTQQYF.

About this clone itself: The junction differs from germline at one of its ends, possibly a read error. The J gene is TRBJ2-7, the V gene TRBV11-2; the D gene is possibly TRBD2 (5 bases). The CDR3 loop spans 12 amino acids. Germline CDR1 and CDR2: SGHAT and FQNNGV. The CDR3 protein is CASSLDLAGSHF. DNA of the CDR3: TGTGCCAGCAGCTTAGATCTAGCTGGATCACACTTC.

The CDR3 region is CASSTTASNQPQHF. The CDR3 region has the DNA TGTGCCAGCAGTACGACAGCTAGCAATCAGCCCCAGCATTTT. V and J are TRBV7-9 and TRBJ1-5; D perhaps matches TRBD1 (5 bases). Trimming pared 6 bases from V and 0 bases from J, leaving 9 bases between. Per germline, CDR1 SEHNR and CDR2 FQNEAQ (reference sequence). The CDR3 extends over 14 amino acids.

The chain joins TRBV10-2 to TRBJ2-7; 8 nucleotides match TRBD1. Germline V CDR1 and CDR2: WSHSY, SAAADI. The trim removed 2 bases at V and 2 bases at J, leaving 8 bases unmatched. CDR3 length equals 16 residues. CDR3 in DNA: TGCGCCAGCAGTGAGCCAGGGGGCGCATCCCCCTACGAGCAGTACTTC. This translates into CASSEPGGASPYEQYF.

This chain links TRBV11-1 with TRBJ2-7, with D maybe TRBD2 (5 bases). V gave up 3 bases and J gave up 1 base, with 19 bases separating them. CDR1 and CDR2 (germline): SGHAT, FQDESV (reference sequence). The CDR3 contains 17 residues. The CDR3 sequence is CASSLAMGFWESYEQYF. For the CDR3, the DNA is TGTGCCAGCAGCTTGGCGATGGGGTTTTGGGAGTCCTACGAGCAGTACTTC. The whole variable domain, filled in from reference TRBV11-1 and TRBJ2-7, reads EAEVAQSPRYKITEKSQAVAFWCDPISGHATLYWYRQILGQGPELLVQFQDESVVDDSQLPKDRFSAERLKGVDSTLKIQPAELGDSAMYLCASSLAMGFWESYEQYFGPGTRLTVT.

This clone was recorded a few times. The rearrangement joins TRBV4-2 to TRBJ1-1; 9 bases line up with TRBD1. This CDR3 is built from 12 residues. After removal of 4 bases from V and 8 bases from J, the junction contained 2 bases not matched to a gene. The germline V gene encodes CDR1 LGHNA and CDR2 YNFKEQ. The CDR3 DNA follows: TGTGCCAGCAGCCGGGACAGGGCCGAAGCTTTCTTT. Protein: CASSRDRAEAFF.